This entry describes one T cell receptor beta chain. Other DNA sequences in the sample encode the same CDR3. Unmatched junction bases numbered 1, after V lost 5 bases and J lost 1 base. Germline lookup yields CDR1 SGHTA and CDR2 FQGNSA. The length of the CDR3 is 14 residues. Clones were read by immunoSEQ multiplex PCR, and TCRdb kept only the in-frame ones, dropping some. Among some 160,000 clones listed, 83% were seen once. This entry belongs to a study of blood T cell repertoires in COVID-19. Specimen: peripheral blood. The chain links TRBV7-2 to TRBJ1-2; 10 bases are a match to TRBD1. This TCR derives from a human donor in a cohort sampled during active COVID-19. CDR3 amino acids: CASSRDRGNYGYTF. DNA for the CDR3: TGTGCCAGCAGCCGGGACAGGGGTAACTATGGCTACACCTTC.